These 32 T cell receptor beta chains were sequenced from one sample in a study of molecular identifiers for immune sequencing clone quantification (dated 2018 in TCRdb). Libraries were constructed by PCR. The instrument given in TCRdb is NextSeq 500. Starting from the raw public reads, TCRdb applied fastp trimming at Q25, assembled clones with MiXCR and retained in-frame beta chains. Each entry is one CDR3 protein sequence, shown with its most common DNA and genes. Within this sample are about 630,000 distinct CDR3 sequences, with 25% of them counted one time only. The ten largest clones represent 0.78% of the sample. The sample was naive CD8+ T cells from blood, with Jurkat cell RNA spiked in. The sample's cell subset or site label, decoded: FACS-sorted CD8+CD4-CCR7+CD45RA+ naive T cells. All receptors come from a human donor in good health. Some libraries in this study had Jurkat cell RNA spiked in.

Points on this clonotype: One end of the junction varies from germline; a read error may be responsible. CDR3 protein: CVSSGDTWEQYF. The DNA of the CDR3 is TGTGTCAGTAGTGGGGACACCTGGGAGCAGTACTTC. The chain recombines TRBV19 with TRBJ2-7; possible D gene TRBD1, 6 bases. Germline CDR1 is LNHDA and CDR2 is SQIVND (reference sequence). The CDR3 is 12 residues long. Using reference TRBV19 and TRBJ2-7 for the parts outside the CDR3, the full variable domain is DGGITQSPKYLFRKEGQNVTLSCEQNLNHDAMYWYRQDPGQGLRLIYYSQIVNDFQKGDIAEGYSVSREKKESFPLTVTSAQKNPTAFYLCVSSGDTWEQYFGPGTRLTVT.

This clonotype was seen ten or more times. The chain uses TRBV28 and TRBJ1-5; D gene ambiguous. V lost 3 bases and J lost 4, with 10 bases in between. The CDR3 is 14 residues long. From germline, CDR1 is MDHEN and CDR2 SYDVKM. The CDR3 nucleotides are TGTGCCAGCAGTTTGAGGTTAGGAAATCAGCCCCAGCATTTT. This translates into CASSLRLGNQPQHF. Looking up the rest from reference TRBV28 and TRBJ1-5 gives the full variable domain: DVKVTQSSRYLVKRTGEKVFLECVQDMDHENMFWYRQDPGLGLRLIYFSYDVKMKEKGDIPEGYSVSREKKERFSLILESASTNQTSMYLCASSLRLGNQPQHFGDGTRLSIL.

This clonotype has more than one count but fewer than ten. CDR3: CASSQDRLAGGIEQFF. As DNA, the CDR3 is TGCGCCAGCAGCCAAGATCGGCTAGCGGGAGGAATTGAGCAGTTCTTC. The chain employs TRBV4-3 and TRBJ2-1, with 11 bases lining up with TRBD2. Germline lookup yields CDR1 LGHNA and CDR2 YSLEER. The trim removed 0 bases at V and 9 bases at J, leaving 7 bases unmatched. This CDR3 comprises 16 residues.

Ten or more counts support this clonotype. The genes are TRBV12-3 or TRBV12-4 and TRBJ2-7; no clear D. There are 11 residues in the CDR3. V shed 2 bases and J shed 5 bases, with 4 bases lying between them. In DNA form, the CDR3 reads TGTGCCAGCAGTTTAAGGGACGAGCAGTACTTC. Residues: CASSLRDEQYF.

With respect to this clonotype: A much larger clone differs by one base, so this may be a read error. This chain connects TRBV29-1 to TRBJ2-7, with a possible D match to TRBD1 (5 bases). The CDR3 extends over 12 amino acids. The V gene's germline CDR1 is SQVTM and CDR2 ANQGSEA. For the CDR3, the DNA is TGCAGCGTTTTCGGGCAGGGCTACGAGCATTACTTC. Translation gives CSVFGQGYEHYF.

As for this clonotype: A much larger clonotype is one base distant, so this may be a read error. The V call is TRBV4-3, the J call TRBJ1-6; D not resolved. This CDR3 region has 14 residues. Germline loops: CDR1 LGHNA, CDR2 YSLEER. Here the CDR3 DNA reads TGCGCCAACAGCCAAGACGTAGTTAATTCACCCCTCCACTTT. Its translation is CANSQDVVNSPLHF.

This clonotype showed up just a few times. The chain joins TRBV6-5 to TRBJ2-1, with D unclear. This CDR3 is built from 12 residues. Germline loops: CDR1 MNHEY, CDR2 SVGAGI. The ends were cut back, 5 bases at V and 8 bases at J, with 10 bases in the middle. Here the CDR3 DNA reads TGTGCCAGCAGTCAAGAAGGCTATGAGCAGTTCTTC. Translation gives CASSQEGYEQFF.

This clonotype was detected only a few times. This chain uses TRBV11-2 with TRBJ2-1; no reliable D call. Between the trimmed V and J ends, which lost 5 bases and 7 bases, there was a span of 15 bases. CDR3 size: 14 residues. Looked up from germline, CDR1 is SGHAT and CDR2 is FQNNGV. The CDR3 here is CASSLPLSGNEQFF. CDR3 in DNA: TGTGCCAGCAGCCTTCCGCTGAGTGGTAATGAGCAGTTCTTC.

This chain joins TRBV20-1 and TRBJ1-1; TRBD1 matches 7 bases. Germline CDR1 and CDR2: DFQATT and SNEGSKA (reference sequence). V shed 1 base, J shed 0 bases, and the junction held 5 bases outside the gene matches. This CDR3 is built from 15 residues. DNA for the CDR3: TGCAGTGCTAGAGGGGTGGGACAGCTGAACACTGAAGCTTTCTTT. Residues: CSARGVGQLNTEAFF.

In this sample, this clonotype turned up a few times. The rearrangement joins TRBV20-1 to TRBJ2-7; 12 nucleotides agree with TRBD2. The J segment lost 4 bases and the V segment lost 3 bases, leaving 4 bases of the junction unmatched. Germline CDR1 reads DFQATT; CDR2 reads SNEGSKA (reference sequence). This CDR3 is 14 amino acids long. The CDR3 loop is CSASELAGGYEQYF. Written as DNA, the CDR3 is TGCAGTGCTAGTGAACTAGCGGGGGGATACGAGCAGTACTTC.

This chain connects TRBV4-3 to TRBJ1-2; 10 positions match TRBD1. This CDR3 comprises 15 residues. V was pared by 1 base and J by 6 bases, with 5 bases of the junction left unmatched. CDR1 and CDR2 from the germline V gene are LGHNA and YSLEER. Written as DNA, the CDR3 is TGCGCCAGCAGCCAAGTGGGACAGGGGATCCATGGCTACACCTTC. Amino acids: CASSQVGQGIHGYTF.

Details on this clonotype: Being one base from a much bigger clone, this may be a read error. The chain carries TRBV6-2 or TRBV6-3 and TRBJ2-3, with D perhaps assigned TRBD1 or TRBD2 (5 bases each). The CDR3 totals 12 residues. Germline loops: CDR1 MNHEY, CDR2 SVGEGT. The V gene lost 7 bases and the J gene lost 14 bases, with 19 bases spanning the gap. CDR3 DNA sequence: TGTGCCAGCAAACTACCCCGGGACCAGTGGTATTTT. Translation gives CASKLPRDQWYF.

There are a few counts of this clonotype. CDR3 nucleotide sequence: TGTGCCAGCAGTTACGCACAGGGGGCCTACGAGCAGTACTTC. This gives the protein CASSYAQGAYEQYF. The chain combines TRBV6-5 with TRBJ2-7; 8 positions match TRBD1. Trimming cost V 2 bases and J 2 bases; bases outside gene matches: 2. Germline V gene data show CDR1 as MNHEY and CDR2 as SVGAGI. The CDR3 runs to 14 residues.

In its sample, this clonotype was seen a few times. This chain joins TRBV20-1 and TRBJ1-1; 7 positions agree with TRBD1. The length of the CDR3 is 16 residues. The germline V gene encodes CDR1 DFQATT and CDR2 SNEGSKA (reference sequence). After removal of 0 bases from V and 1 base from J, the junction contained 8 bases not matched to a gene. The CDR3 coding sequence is TGCAGTGCTAGAGATAGCTCGACAGGGAGGAACACTGAAGCTTTCTTT. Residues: CSARDSSTGRNTEAFF.

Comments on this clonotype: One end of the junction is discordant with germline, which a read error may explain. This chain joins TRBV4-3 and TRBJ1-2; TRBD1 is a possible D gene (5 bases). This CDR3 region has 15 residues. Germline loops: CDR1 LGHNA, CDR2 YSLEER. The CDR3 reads CASSQDWGPNYDYAF. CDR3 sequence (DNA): TGCGCCAGCAGCCAAGATTGGGGCCCCAACTATGACTACGCCTTC.

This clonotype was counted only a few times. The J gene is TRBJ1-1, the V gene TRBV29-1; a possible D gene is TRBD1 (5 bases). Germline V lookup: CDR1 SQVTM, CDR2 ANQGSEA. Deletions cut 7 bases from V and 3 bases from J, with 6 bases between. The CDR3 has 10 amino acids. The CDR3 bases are TGCAGCGGGGGGGACACTGAAGCTTTCTTT. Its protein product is CSGGDTEAFF.

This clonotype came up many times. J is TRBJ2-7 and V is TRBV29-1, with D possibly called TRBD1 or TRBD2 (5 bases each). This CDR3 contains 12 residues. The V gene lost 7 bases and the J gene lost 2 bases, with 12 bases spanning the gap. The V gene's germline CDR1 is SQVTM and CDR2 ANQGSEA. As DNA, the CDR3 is TGCAGCGCTGGGGGAGCGGCCTACGAGCAGTACTTC. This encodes CSAGGAAYEQYF.

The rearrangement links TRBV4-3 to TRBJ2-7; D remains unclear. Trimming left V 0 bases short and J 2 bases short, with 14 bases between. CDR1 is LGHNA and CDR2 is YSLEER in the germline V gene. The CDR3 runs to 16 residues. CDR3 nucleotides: TGCGCCAGCAGCCAAGATCGTGGAATAGGCCCCTACGAGCAGTACTTC. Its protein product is CASSQDRGIGPYEQYF.

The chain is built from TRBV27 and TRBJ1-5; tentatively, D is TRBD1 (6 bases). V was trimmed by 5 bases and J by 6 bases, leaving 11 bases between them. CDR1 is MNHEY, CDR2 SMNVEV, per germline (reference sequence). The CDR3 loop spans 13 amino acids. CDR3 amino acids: CASSIPGAQPQHF. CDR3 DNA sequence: TGTGCCAGCAGTATTCCGGGGGCTCAGCCCCAGCATTTT.

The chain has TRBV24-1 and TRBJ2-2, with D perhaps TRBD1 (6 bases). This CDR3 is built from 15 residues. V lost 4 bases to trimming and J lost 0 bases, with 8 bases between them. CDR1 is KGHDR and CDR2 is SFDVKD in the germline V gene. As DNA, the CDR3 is TGTGCCACCAGTGAGGGGACACCGAACACCGGGGAGCTGTTTTTT. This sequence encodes CATSEGTPNTGELFF.

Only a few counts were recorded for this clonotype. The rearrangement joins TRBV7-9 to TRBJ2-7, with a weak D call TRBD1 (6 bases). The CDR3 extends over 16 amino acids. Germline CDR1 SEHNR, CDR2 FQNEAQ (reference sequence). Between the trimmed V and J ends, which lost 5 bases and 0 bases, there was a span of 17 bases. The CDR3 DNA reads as TGTGCCAGCAGCATCCCGGGACAAGGACCCTCCTACGAGCAGTACTTC. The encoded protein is CASSIPGQGPSYEQYF. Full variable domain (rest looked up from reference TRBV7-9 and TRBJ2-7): DTGVSQNPRHKITKRGQNVTFRCDPISEHNRLYWYRQTLGQGPEFLTYFQNEAQLEKSRLLSDRFSAERPKGSFSTLEIQRTEQGDSAMYLCASSIPGQGPSYEQYFGPGTRLTVT.

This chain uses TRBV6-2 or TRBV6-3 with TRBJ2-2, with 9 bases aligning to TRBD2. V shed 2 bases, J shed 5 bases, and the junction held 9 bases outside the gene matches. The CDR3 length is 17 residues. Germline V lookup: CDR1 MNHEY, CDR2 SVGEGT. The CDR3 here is CASSYIEIAGATGELFF. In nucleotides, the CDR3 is TGTGCCAGCAGTTACATCGAAATAGCGGGAGCAACCGGGGAGCTGTTTTTT.

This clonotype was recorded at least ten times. For the CDR3, the DNA is TGTGCCAGCTCCGGGACAGGCGTATACGAGCAGTACTTC. This gives the protein CASSGTGVYEQYF. The chain combines TRBV27 with TRBJ2-7, with 8 bases fitting TRBD1. The CDR3 loop spans 13 amino acids. Germline lookup yields CDR1 MNHEY and CDR2 SMNVEV (reference sequence). V shed 8 bases, J shed 4 bases, and the junction held 7 bases outside the gene matches.

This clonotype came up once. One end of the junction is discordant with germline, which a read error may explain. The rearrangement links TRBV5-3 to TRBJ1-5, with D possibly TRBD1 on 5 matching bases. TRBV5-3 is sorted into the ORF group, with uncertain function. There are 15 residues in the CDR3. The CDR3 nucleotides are TGTGCCAGCAGCTTGAAGGGACGGCCAGATCAGCCCCAGCATTTT. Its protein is CASSLKGRPDQPQHF.

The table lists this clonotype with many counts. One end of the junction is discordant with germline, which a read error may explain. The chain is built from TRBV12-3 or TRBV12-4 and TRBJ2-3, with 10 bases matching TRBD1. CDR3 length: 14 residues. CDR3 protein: CASSPDNSGTGDVF. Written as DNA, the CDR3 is TGTGCCAGCAGTCCGGACAACTCCGGGACAGGGGATGTTTTT.

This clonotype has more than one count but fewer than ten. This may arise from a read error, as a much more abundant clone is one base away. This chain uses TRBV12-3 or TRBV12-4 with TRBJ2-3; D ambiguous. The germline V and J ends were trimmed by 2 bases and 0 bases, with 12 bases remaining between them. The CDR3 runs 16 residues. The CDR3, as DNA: TGTGCCAGCAGTTTACTAGGATGTACTAGCACAGATACGCAGTATTTT. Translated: CASSLLGCTSTDTQYF.

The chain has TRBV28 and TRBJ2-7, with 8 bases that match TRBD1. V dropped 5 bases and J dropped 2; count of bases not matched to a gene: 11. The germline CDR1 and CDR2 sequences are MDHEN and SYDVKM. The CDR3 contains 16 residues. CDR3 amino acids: CASSPRTGSWTYEQYF. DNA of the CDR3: TGTGCCAGCAGTCCTCGGACAGGGTCCTGGACCTACGAGCAGTACTTC.

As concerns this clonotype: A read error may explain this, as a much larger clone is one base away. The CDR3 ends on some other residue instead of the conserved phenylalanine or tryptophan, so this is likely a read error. CDR3 sequence reads: CASSQTVGTEQYS. The CDR3 nucleotides read TGTGCCAGCAGCCAGACTGTGGGGACCGAGCAGTACTCC. V and J are TRBV7-9 and TRBJ2-7; the D gene could be TRBD1 or TRBD2 (5 bases each). Germline V CDR1 and CDR2: SEHNR, FQNEAQ (reference sequence). The CDR3 covers 13 residues. V was trimmed by 5 bases and J by 6 bases, leaving 14 bases between them.

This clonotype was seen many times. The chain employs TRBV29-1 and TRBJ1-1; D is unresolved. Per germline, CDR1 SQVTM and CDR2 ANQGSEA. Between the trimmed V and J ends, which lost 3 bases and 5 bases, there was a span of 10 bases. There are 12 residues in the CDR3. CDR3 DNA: TGCAGCGTTGAGACCAGAATGACTGAAGCTTTCTTT. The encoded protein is CSVETRMTEAFF.

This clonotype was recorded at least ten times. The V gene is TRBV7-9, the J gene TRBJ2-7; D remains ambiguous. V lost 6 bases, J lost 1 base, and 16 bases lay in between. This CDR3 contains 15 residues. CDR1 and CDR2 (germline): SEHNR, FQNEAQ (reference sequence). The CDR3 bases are TGTGCCAGCAGTCCTGTATTGACACCGTCCTACGAGCAGTACTTC. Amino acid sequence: CASSPVLTPSYEQYF.

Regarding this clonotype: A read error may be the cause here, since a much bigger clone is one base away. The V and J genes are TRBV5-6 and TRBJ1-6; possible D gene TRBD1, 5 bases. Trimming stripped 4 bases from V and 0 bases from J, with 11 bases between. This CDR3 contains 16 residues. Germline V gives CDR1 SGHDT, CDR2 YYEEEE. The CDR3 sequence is CASSPAGSSYNSPLHF. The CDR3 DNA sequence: TGTGCCAGCAGCCCGGCAGGGTCCTCCTATAATTCACCCCTCCACTTT.

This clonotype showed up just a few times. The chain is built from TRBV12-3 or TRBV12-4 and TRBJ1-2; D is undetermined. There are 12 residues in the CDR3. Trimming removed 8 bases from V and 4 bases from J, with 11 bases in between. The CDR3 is CASRRAPYGYTF. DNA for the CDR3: TGTGCCAGCCGTAGGGCCCCCTATGGCTACACCTTC.